The rows below give T cell receptor beta chains drawn from one sample of a study of blood T cell repertoires in COVID-19. Generated by immunoSEQ multiplex PCR, the TCRdb table keeps only in-frame clones and is missing some. This sample carries 85,000 to 110,000 clones, around nine tenths of them seen once, and the ten largest clones take 15% to 20%. The sequencing sample was made of peripheral blood. The receptors derive from a woman older than 75 in a cohort sampled during active COVID-19. The CDR3 runs from the conserved cysteine through the conserved F or W. The order of the fields is J gene, clone size, CDR3 length, V gene, D gene, CDR3 DNA, CDR3 protein. The D gene is left open where the match is weak. The size field is filled for only some rows; it gives once, few, many or a size class.

TRBJ2-3,NA,15,TRBV28,TRBD1,TGTGCCAGCACTTCCCAGGGGGCCGGCACAGATACGCAGTATTTT,CASTSQGAGTDTQYF
TRBJ2-3,NA,14,TRBV5-8,TRBD2,TGTGCCAGCAGGTCGGGACTATACACAGATACGCAGTATTTT,CASRSGLYTDTQYF
TRBJ2-5,once,15,TRBV27,NA,TGTGCCAGCAGTACCTCAAGGGGCGCCCAAGAGACCCAGTACTTC,CASSTSRGAQETQYF
TRBJ1-6,NA,14,TRBV3-1/TRBV3-2,NA,TGTGCCAGCGCCGGGGGGTCCTATAATTCACCCCTCCACTTT,CASAGGSYNSPLHF
TRBJ2-1,NA,17,TRBV24-1,TRBD2,TGTGCCACCAGTGACTTTGGGACTAGCCGATCTTTGGGGGAGCAGTTCTTC,CATSDFGTSRSLGEQFF
TRBJ2-7,NA,13,TRBV28,TRBD1,TGTGCCAGCAGTCCGGGACAGACCTACGAGCAGTACTTC,CASSPGQTYEQYF
TRBJ1-2,few,14,TRBV5-1,TRBD1,TGCGCCAGCAGCTTGGAGGGACAGGGATATGGCTACACCTTC,CASSLEGQGYGYTF
TRBJ2-2,NA,15,TRBV5-1,TRBD1,TGCGCCAGCAGCTTGGCGGGACAGGAGACCGGGGAGCTGTTTTTT,CASSLAGQETGELFF
TRBJ1-3,few,15,TRBV7-2,NA,TGTGCCAGCAGCTTAGCCGGGGGGGCCGGAAACACCATATATTTT,CASSLAGGAGNTIYF
TRBJ1-4,NA,17,TRBV7-2,NA,TGTGCCAGCAGCTTATCGGTTAAAGGGGATTTTAATGAAAAACTGTTTTTT,CASSLSVKGDFNEKLFF
TRBJ2-5,NA,13,TRBV27,NA,TGTGCCAGCAGTCCGGGACAAAGGGAGACCCAGTACTTC,CASSPGQRETQYF
TRBJ2-1,NA,15,TRBV28,TRBD2,TGTGCCAGCAGTTTTTATGAGGGAGGGCTGGCCGAGCAGTTCTTC,CASSFYEGGLAEQFF
TRBJ2-7,NA,12,TRBV29-1,NA,TGCAGCGTTGAACAGGGTAGTTCGGAGCAGTACTTC,CSVEQGSSEQYF
TRBJ1-4,NA,15,TRBV5-1,NA,TGCGCCAGCAGCTCGGCTCAGGGTCCTAATGAAAAACTGTTTTTT,CASSSAQGPNEKLFF